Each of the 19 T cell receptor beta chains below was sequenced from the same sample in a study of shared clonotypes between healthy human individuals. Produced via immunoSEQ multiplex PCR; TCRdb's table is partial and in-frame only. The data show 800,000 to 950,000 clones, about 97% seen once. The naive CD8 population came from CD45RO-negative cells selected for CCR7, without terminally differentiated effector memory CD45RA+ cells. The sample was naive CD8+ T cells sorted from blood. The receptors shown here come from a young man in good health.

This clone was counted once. CDR3 DNA sequence: TGTGCCAGCAGCCAGGGGCGGGATGGCCGGATAGAGCAGTACTTC. The encoded protein is CASSQGRDGRIEQYF. The rearrangement joins TRBV7-6 to TRBJ2-7; TRBD1 or TRBD2 may be the D gene (6 bases each). This CDR3 spans 15 amino acids. Trimming removed 5 bases at V and 7 bases at J, with 21 bases between. Germline loops: CDR1 SGHVS, CDR2 FNYEAQ.

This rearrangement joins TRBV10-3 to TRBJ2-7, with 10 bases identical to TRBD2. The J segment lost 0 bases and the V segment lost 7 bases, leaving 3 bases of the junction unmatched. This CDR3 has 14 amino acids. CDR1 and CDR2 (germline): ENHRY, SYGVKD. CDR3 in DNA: TGTGCCATCAAATCTAGCGGGAGCTCCTACGAGCAGTACTTC. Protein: CAIKSSGSSYEQYF.

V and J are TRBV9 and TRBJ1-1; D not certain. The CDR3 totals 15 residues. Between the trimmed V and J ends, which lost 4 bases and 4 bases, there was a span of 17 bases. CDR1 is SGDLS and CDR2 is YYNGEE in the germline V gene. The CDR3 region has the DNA TGTGCCAGCAGCTCGTACGGAATTGGTAGCACTGAAGCTTTCTTT. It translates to CASSSYGIGSTEAFF.

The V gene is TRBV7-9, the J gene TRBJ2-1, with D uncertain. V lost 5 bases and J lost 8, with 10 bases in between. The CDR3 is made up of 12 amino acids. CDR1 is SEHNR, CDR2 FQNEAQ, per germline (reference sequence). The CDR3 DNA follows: TGTGCCAGCAGCCCGCGATCATATGAGCAGTTCTTC. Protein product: CASSPRSYEQFF.

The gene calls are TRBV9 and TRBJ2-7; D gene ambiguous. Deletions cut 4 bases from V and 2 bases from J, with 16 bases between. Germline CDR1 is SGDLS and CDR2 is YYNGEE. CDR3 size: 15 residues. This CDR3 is CASSLSDGFAYEQYF. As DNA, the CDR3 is TGTGCCAGCAGCCTATCCGACGGGTTCGCCTACGAGCAGTACTTC.

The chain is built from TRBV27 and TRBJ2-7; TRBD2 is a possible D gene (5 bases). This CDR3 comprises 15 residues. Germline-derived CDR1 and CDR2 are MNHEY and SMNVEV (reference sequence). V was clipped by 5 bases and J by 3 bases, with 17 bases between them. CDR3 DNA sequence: TGTGCCAGCAGTCCAACTAGGACTCCGGGCTACGAGCAGTACTTC. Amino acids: CASSPTRTPGYEQYF.

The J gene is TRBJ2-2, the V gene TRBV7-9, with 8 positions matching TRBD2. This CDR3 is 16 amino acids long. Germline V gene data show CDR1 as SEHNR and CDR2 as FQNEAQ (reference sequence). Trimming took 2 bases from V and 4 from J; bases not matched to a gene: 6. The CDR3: CASSLRVAGRTGELFF. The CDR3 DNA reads TGTGCCAGCAGCTTACGGGTAGCGGGACGCACCGGGGAGCTGTTTTTT. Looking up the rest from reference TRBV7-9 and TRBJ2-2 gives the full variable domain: DTGVSQNPRHKITKRGQNVTFRCDPISEHNRLYWYRQTLGQGPEFLTYFQNEAQLEKSRLLSDRFSAERPKGSFSTLEIQRTEQGDSAMYLCASSLRVAGRTGELFFGEGSRLTVL.

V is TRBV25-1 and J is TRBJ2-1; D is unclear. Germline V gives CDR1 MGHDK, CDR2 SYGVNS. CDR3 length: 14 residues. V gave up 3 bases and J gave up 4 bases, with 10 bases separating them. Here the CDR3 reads CASSDPKGYNEQFF. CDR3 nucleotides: TGTGCCAGCAGTGATCCCAAAGGGTACAATGAGCAGTTCTTC.

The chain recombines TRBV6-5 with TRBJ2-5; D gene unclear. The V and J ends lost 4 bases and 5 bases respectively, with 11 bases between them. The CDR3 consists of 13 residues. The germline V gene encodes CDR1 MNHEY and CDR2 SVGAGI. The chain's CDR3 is CASSLNHVETQYF. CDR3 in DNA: TGTGCCAGCAGTTTAAATCACGTGGAGACCCAGTACTTC.

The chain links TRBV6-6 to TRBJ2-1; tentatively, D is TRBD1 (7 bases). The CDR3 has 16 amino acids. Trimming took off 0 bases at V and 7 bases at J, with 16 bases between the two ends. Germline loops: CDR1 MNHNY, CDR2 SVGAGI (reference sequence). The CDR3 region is CASSYSLEGARNEQFF. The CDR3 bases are TGTGCCAGCAGTTACTCTCTGGAGGGGGCGCGAAATGAGCAGTTCTTC.

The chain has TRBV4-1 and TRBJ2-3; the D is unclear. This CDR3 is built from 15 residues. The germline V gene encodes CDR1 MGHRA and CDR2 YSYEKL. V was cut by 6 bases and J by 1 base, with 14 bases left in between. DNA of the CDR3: TGCGCCAGCAGTCCCGGGCGTTGGGGCACAGATACGCAGTATTTT. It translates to CASSPGRWGTDTQYF.

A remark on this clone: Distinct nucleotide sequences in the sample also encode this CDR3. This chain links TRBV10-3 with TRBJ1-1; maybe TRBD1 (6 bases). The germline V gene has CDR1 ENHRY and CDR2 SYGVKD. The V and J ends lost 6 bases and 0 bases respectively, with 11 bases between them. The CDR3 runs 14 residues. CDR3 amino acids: CAISEGGVNTEAFF. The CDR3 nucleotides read TGTGCCATCAGCGAGGGGGGTGTGAACACTGAAGCTTTCTTT.

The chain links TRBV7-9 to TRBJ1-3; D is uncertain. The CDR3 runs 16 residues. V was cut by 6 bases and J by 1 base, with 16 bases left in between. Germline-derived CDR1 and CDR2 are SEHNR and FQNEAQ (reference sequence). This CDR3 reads CASRSLNAQSGNTIYF. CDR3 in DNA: TGTGCCAGCAGGAGCCTCAACGCCCAATCTGGAAACACCATATATTTT. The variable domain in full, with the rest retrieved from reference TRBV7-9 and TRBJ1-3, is DTGVSQNPRHKITKRGQNVTFRCDPISEHNRLYWYRQTLGQGPEFLTYFQNEAQLEKSRLLSDRFSAERPKGSFSTLEIQRTEQGDSAMYLCASRSLNAQSGNTIYFGEGSWLTVV.

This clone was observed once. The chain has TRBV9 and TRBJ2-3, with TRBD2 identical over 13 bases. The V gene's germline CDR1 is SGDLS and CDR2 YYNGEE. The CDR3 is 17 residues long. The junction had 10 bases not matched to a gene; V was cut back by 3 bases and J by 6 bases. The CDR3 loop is CASSAPKTSGRTDTQYF. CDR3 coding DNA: TGTGCCAGCAGCGCACCAAAGACTAGCGGGAGGACTGATACGCAGTATTTT.

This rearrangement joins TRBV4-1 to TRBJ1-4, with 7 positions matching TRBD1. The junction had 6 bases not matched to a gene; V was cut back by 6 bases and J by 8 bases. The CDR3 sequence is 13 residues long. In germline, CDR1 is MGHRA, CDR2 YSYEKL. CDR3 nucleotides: TGCGCCAGCAGAGACAGGGATGGGGAAAAACTGTTTTTT. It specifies CASRDRDGEKLFF.

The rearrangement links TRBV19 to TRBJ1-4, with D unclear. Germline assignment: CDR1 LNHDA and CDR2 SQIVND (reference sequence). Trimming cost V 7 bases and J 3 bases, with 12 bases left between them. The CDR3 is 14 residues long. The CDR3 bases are TGTGCCAGTATGCCCCGCGGCCCTAATGAAAAACTGTTTTTT. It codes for CASMPRGPNEKLFF.

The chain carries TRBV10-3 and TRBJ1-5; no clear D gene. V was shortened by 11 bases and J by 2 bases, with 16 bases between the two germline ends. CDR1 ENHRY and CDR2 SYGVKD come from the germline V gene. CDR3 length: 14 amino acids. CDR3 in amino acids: CAAWAGFGNQPQHF. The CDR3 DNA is TGTGCCGCTTGGGCGGGCTTTGGCAATCAGCCCCAGCATTTT.

The CDR3 nucleotides read TGTGCCAGCAGCCCCGGACAGGGTATTCAGCCCCAGCATTTT. Protein: CASSPGQGIQPQHF. The rearrangement links TRBV6-6 to TRBJ1-5; TRBD1 agrees at 8 bases. The CDR3 extends over 14 amino acids. J lost 6 bases, V lost 6 bases, and 7 bases had no gene match. Germline V gives CDR1 MNHNY, CDR2 SVGAGI (reference sequence).

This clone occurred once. The CDR3 loop is CASSAPRGTDPYNEQFF. Here the CDR3 DNA reads TGTGCCAGCAGCGCGCCACGTGGGACAGACCCCTACAATGAGCAGTTCTTC. The chain links TRBV7-9 to TRBJ2-1, with 7 bases aligning to TRBD1. CDR1 SEHNR and CDR2 FQNEAQ come from the germline V gene (reference sequence). The J segment lost 2 bases and the V segment lost 5 bases, leaving 12 bases of the junction unmatched. There are 17 residues in the CDR3.